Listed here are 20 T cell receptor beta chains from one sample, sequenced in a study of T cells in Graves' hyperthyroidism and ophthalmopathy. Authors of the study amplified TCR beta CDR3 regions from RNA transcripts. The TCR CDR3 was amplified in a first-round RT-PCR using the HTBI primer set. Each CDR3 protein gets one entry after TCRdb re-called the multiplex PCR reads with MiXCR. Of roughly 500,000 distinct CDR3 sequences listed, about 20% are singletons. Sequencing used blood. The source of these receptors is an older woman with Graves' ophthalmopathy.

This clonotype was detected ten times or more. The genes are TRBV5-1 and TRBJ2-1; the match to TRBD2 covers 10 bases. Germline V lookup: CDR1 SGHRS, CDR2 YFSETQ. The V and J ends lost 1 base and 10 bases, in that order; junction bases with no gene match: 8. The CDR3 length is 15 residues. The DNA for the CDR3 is TGCGCCAGCAGCTTGCTAGCGGGAGACCCGAGGGAGCAGTTCTTC. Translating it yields CASSLLAGDPREQFF.

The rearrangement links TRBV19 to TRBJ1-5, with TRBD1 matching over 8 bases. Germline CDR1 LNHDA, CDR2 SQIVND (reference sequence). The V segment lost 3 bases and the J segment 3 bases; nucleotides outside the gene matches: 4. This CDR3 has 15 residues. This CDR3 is CASSMAGGPNQPQHF. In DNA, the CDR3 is TGTGCCAGTAGTATGGCAGGGGGCCCCAATCAGCCCCAGCATTTT.

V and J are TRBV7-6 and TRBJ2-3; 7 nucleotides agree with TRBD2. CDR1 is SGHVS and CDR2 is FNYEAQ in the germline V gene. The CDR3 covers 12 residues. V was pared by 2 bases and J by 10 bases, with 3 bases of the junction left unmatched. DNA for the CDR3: TGTGCCAGCAGCTTAACGGCGGGAGCGCAGTATTTT. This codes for CASSLTAGAQYF.

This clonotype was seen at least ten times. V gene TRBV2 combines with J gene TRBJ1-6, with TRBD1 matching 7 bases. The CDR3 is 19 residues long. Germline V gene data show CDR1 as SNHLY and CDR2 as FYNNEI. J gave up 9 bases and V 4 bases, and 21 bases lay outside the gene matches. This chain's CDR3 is CASSGFEGAVVGESSPLHF. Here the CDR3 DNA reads TGTGCCAGCAGTGGTTTTGAGGGGGCGGTTGTCGGCGAATCTTCACCCCTCCACTTT.

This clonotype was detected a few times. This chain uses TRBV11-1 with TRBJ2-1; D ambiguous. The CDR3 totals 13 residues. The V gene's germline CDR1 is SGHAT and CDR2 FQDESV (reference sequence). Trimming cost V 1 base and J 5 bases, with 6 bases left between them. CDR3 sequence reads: CASSLGDNNEQFF. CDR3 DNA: TGTGCCAGCAGCTTAGGCGACAACAATGAGCAGTTCTTC.

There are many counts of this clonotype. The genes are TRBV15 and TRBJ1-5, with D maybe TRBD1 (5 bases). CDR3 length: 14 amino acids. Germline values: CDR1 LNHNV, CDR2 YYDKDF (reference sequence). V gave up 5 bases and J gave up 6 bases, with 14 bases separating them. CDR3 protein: CATSAGRVGQPQHF. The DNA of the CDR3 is TGTGCCACCAGCGCAGGGAGGGTTGGTCAGCCCCAGCATTTT.

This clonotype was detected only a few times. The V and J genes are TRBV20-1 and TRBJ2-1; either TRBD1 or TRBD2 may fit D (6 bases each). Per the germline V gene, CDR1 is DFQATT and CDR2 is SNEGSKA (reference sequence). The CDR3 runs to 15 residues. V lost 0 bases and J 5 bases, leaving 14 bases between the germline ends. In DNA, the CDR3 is TGCAGTGCTAGAGATCGAGGGGGAGGCCACAATGAGCAGTTCTTC. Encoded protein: CSARDRGGGHNEQFF.

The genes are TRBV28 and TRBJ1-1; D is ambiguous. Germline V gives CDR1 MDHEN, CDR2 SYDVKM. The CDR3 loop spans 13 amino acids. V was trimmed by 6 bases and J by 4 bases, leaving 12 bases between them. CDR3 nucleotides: TGTGCCAGCAGGGGCGCAGGCCCCACTGAAGCTTTCTTT. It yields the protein CASRGAGPTEAFF. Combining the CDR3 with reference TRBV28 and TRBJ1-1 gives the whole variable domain DVKVTQSSRYLVKRTGEKVFLECVQDMDHENMFWYRQDPGLGLRLIYFSYDVKMKEKGDIPEGYSVSREKKERFSLILESASTNQTSMYLCASRGAGPTEAFFGQGTRLTVV.

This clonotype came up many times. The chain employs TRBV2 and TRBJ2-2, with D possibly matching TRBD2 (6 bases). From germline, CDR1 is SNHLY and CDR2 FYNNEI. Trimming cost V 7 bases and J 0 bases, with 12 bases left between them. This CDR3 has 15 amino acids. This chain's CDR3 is CASTALASNTGELFF. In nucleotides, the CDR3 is TGTGCCAGCACCGCGCTAGCGTCGAACACCGGGGAGCTGTTTTTT.

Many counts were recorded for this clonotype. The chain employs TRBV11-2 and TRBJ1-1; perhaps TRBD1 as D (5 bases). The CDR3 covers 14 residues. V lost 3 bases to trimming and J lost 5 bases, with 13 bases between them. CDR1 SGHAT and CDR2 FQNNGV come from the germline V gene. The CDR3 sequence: CASSLAGVGTEAFF. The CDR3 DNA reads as TGTGCCAGCAGCTTGGCGGGGGTAGGAACTGAAGCTTTCTTT.

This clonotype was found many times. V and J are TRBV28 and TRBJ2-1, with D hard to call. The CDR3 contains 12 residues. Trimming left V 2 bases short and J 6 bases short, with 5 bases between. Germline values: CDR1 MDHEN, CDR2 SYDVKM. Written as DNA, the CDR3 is TGTGCCAGCAGTTTAGCAGCCAATGAGCAGTTCTTC. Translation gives CASSLAANEQFF.

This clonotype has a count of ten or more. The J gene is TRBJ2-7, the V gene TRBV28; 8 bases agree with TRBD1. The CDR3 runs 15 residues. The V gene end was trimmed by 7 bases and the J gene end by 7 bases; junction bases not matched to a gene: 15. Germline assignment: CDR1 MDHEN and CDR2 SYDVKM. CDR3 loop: CASTLYRDRSLEQYF. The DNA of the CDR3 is TGTGCCAGCACCCTATACCGGGACAGGTCGTTAGAGCAGTACTTC. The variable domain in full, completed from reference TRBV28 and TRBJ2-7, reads DVKVTQSSRYLVKRTGEKVFLECVQDMDHENMFWYRQDPGLGLRLIYFSYDVKMKEKGDIPEGYSVSREKKERFSLILESASTNQTSMYLCASTLYRDRSLEQYFGPGTRLTVT.

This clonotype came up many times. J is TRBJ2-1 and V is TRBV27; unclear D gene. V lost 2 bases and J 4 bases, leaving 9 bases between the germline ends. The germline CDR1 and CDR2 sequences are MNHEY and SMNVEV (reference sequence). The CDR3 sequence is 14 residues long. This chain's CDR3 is CASSLGRRYNEQFF. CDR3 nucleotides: TGTGCCAGCAGTTTAGGGCGCCGGTACAATGAGCAGTTCTTC.

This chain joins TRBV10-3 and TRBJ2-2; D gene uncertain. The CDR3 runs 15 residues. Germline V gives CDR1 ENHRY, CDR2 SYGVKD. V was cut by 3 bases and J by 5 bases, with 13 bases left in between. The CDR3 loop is CAISDGTTRTGELFF. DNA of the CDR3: TGTGCCATCAGTGATGGTACTACAAGGACCGGGGAGCTGTTTTTT.

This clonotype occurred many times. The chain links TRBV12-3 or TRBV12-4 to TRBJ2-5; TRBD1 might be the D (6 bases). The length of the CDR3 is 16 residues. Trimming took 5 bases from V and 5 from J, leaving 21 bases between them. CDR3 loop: CASSLSPRDTQETQYF. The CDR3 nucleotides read TGTGCCAGCAGTCTAAGCCCCAGGGACACCCAGGAGACCCAGTACTTC.

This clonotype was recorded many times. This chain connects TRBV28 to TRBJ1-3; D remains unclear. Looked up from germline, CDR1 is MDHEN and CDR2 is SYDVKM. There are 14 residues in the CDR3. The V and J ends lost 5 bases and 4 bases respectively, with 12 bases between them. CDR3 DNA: TGTGCCAGCAGTGAAAGGGTTTTCGGAAACACCATATATTTT. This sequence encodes CASSERVFGNTIYF.

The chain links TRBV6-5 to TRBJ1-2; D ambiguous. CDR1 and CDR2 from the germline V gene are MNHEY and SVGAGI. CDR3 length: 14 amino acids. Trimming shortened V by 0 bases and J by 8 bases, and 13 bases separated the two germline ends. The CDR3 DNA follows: TGTGCCAGCAGTTACTCGGCCGCACGAGGCGGCTACACCTTC. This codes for CASSYSAARGGYTF.

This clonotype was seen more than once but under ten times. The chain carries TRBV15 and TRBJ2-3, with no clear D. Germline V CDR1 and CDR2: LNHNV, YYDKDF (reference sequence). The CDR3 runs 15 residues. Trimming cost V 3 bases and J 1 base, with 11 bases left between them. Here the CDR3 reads CATSRMGLGTDTQYF. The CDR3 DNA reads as TGTGCCACCAGCAGGATGGGTCTTGGCACAGATACGCAGTATTTT.

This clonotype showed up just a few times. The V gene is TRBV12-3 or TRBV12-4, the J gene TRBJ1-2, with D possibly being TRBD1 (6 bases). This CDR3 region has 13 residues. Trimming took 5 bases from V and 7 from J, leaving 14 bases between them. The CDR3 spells CASSRQVWGGYTF. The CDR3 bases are TGTGCCAGCAGTCGACAGGTCTGGGGTGGCTACACCTTC.

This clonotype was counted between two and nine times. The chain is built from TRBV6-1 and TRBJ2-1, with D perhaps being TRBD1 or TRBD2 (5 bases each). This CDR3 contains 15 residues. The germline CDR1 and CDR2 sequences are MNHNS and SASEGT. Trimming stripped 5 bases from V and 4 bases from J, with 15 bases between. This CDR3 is CASSLPGPSYNEQFF. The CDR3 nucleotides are TGTGCCAGCAGTCTACCGGGGCCTAGTTACAATGAGCAGTTCTTC.